This T cell receptor beta chain was observed in a study of T-cell reconstitution after alpha-beta-depleted transplantation in children. Study results and limitations: Hyperexpanded clones declined; after one year, newly produced T cells mostly supplied diversity.

Many counts were recorded for this clonotype. Its target is unknown. In germline, CDR1 is DFQATT, CDR2 SNEGSKA (reference sequence). The CDR3 length is 14 residues. J lost 1 base, V lost 6 bases, and 7 bases had no gene match. Unique molecular identifiers were incorporated when the TCRbeta library was constructed. TCRdb recomputed calls from the PCR reads with MiXCR, one row per CDR3 protein. The sample lists 490,000 or so distinct CDR3 sequences; 8% to 11% were seen once. The rearrangement uses TRBV20-1 and TRBJ2-7; TRBD1 aligns across 9 bases. This sequence originates from a child younger than 10 with inherited bone marrow failure, due to receive a stem cell transplant. The sequencing here drew on PBMCs, taken before TCRalphabeta/CD19-depleted stem cell transplant. CDR3: CSAATGGPSYEQYF. DNA of the CDR3: TGCAGTGCAGCGACAGGGGGTCCGTCCTACGAGCAGTACTTC.